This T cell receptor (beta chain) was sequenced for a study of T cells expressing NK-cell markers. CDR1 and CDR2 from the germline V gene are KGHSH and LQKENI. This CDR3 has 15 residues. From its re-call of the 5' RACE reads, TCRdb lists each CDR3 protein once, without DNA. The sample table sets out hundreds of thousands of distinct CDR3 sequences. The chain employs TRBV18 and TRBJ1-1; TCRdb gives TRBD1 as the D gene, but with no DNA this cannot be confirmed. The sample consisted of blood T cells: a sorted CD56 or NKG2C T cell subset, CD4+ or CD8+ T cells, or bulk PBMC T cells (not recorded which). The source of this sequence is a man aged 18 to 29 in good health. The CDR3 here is CASSPKGQLNTEAFF. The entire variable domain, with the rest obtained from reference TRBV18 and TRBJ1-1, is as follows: NAGVMQNPRHLVRRRGQEARLRCSPMKGHSHVYWYRQLPEEGLKFMVYLQKENIIDESGMPKERFSAEFPKEGPSILRIQQVVRGDSAAYFCASSPKGQLNTEAFFGQGTRLTVV.